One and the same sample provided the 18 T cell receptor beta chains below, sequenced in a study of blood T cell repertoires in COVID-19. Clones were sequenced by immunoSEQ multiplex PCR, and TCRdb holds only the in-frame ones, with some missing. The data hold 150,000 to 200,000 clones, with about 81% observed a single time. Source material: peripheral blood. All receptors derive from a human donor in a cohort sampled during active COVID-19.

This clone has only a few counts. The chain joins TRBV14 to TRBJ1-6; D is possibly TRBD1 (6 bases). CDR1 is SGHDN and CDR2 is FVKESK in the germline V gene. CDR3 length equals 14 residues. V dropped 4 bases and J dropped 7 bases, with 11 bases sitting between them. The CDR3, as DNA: TGTGCCAGCAGCCCTATGGGGGCGAATTCACCCCTCCACTTT. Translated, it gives CASSPMGANSPLHF.

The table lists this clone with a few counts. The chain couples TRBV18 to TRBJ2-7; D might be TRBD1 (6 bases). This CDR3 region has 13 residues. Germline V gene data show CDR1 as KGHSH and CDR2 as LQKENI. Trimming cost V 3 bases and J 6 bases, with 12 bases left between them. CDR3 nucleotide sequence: TGTGCCAGCTCACCCCTATCAGGGGCCGAGCAGTACTTC. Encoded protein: CASSPLSGAEQYF. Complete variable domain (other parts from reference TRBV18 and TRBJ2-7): NAGVMQNPRHLVRRRGQEARLRCSPMKGHSHVYWYRQLPEEGLKFMVYLQKENIIDESGMPKERFSAEFPKEGPSILRIQQVVRGDSAAYFCASSPLSGAEQYFGPGTRLTVT.

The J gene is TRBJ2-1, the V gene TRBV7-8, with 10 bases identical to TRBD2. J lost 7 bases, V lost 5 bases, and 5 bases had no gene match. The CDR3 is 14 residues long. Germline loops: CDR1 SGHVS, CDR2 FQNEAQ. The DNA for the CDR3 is TGTGCCAGCAGCACGGGACTAGCGAGGAATGAGCAGTTCTTC. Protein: CASSTGLARNEQFF.

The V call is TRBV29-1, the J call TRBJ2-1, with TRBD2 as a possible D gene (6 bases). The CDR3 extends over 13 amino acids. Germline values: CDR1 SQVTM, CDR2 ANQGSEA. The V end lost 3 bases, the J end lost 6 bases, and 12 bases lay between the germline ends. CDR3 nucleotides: TGCAGCGTTGACCGCGGGACGGGCAATGAGCAGTTCTTC. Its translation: CSVDRGTGNEQFF.

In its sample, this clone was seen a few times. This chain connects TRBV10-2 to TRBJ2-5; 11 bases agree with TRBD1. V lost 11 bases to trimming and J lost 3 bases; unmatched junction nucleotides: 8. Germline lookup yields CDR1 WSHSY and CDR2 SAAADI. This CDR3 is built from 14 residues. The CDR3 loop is CAVLGGQGEETQYF. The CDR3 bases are TGCGCCGTCCTAGGGGGACAGGGGGAAGAGACCCAGTACTTC.

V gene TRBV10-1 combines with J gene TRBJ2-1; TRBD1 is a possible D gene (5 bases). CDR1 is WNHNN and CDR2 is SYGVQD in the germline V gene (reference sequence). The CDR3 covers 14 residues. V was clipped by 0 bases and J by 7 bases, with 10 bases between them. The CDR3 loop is CASSESGLLNEQFF. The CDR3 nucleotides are TGCGCCAGCAGTGAGTCGGGGCTTTTGAATGAGCAGTTCTTC.

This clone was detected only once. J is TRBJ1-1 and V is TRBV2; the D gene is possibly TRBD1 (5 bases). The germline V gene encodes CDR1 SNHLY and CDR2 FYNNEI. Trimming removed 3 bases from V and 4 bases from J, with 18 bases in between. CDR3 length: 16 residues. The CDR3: CASSDNGRTGRTEAFF. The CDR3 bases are TGTGCCAGCAGTGACAACGGCCGAACAGGCCGCACTGAAGCTTTCTTT. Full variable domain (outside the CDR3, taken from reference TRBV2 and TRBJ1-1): EPEVTQTPSHQVTQMGQEVILRCVPISNHLYFYWYRQILGQKVEFLVSFYNNEISEKSEIFDDQFSVERPDGSNFTLKIRSTKLEDSAMYFCASSDNGRTGRTEAFFGQGTRLTVV.

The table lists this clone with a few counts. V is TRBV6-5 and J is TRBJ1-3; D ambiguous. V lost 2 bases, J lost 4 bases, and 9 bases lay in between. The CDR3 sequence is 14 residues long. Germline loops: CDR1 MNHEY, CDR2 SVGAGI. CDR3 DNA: TGTGCCAGCAGTTACGGGCAGTTCGGAAACACCATATATTTT. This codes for CASSYGQFGNTIYF.

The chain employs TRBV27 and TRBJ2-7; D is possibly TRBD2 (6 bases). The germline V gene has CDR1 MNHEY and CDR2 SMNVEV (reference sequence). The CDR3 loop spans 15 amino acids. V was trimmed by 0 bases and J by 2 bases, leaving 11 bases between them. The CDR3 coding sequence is TGTGCCAGCAGTTTATCGCCATGGGGGGCCTACGAGCAGTACTTC. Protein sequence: CASSLSPWGAYEQYF.

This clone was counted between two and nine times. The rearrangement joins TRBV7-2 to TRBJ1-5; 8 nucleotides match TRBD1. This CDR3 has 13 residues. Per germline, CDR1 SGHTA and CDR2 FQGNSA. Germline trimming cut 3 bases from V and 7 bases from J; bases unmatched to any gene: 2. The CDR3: CASSFRGRQPQHF. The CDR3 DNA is TGTGCCAGCAGCTTCAGGGGGCGGCAGCCCCAGCATTTT. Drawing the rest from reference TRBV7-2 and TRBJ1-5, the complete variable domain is GAGVSQSPSNKVTEKGKDVELRCDPISGHTALYWYRQSLGQGLEFLIYFQGNSAPDKSGLPSDRFSAERTGGSVSTLTIQRTQQEDSAVYLCASSFRGRQPQHFGDGTRLSIL.

The CDR3 DNA reads TGTGCCAGCAGCGGAATGGGGCAGGTGACCTACAATGAGCAGTTCTTC. Amino acid sequence: CASSGMGQVTYNEQFF. The rearrangement links TRBV9 to TRBJ2-1; TRBD1 is a possible D gene (5 bases). Germline V gives CDR1 SGDLS, CDR2 YYNGEE. The CDR3 contains 16 residues. The germline V and J ends were trimmed by 3 bases and 2 bases, with 15 bases remaining between them.

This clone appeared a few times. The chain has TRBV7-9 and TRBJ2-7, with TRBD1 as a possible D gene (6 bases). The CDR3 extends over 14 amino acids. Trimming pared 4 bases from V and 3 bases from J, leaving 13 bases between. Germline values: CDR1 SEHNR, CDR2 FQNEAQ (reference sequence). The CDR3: CASSSRQDNYEQYF. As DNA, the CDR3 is TGTGCCAGCAGCTCCCGACAGGACAACTACGAGCAGTACTTC.

CDR3 coding DNA: TGTGCCAGCAGCTTAGCGGTGGGACTAGGTAATAACGAGCAGTACTTC. Its translation: CASSLAVGLGNNEQYF. This chain joins TRBV7-2 and TRBJ2-7; the match to TRBD2 covers 8 bases. CDR3 length: 16 amino acids. V lost 0 bases to trimming and J lost 5 bases; unmatched junction nucleotides: 9. The germline CDR1 and CDR2 sequences are SGHTA and FQGNSA.

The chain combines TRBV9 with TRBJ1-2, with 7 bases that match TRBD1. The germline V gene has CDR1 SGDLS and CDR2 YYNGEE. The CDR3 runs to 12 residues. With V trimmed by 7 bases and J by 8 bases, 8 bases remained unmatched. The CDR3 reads CASVDRVRGYTF. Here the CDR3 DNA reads TGTGCCAGCGTCGACAGGGTGAGGGGCTACACCTTC. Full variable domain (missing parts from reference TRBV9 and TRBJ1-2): DSGVTQTPKHLITATGQRVTLRCSPRSGDLSVYWYQQSLDQGLQFLIQYYNGEERAKGNILERFSAQQFPDLHSELNLSSLELGDSALYFCASVDRVRGYTFGSGTRLTVV.

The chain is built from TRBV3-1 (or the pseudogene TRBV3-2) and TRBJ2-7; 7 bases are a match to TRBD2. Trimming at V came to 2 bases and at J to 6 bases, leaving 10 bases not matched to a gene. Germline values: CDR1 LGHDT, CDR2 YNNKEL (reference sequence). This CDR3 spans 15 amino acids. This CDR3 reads CASSQRGLGASEQYF. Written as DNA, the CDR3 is TGTGCCAGCAGCCAAAGAGGACTAGGGGCCTCCGAGCAGTACTTC.

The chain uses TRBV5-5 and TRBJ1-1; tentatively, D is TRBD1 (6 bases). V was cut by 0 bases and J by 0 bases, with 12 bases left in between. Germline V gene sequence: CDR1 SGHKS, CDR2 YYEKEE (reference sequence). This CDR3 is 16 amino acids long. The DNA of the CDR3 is TGTGCCAGCAGCTTGGGTCAGGGGCTGGTGAACACTGAAGCTTTCTTT. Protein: CASSLGQGLVNTEAFF.

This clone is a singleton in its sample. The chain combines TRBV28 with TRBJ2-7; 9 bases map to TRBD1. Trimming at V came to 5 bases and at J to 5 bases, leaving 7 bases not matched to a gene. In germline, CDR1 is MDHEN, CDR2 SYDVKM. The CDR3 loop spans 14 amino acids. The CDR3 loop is CASSPGTGRHEQYF. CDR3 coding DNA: TGTGCCAGCAGTCCCGGGACAGGGCGGCACGAGCAGTACTTC.

CDR3 coding DNA: TGCGCCAGCAACCCGGGACTAGCGGAATCCTACGAGCAGTACTTC. Protein: CASNPGLAESYEQYF. The V and J genes are TRBV5-1 and TRBJ2-7, with 11 bases identical to TRBD2. Germline CDR1 is SGHRS and CDR2 is YFSETQ. The CDR3 has 15 residues. V lost 6 bases, J lost 1 base, and 6 bases stayed unmatched.